Following are 24 T cell receptor beta chains from one sample sequenced in a study of cytomegalovirus exposure and HLA in healthy donors. In the PCR, 60 Vbeta and 13 Jbeta primers were used. This table comes from immunoSEQ multiplex PCR, and its TCRdb copy is limited to in-frame clones, with some not included. The table has approximately 150,000 clones, around four fifths seen once. The specimen was PBMCs. Source of these receptors: a woman aged 50 to 60 in good health and CMV-seropositive.

This clone was seen only a few times. The chain links TRBV9 to TRBJ2-3; 12 nucleotides align to TRBD2. This CDR3 spans 16 amino acids. With V trimmed by 3 bases and J by 5 bases, 7 bases remained unmatched. Germline V gives CDR1 SGDLS, CDR2 YYNGEE. The CDR3 spells CASSGTLAGGLDTQYF. The CDR3 coding sequence is TGTGCCAGCAGCGGAACACTAGCGGGGGGCTTAGATACGCAGTATTTT.

This clone appeared a few times. This chain uses TRBV7-9 with TRBJ1-2; D is unclear. Germline lookup yields CDR1 SEHNR and CDR2 FQNEAQ (reference sequence). CDR3 length: 12 residues. Trimming pared 3 bases from V and 0 bases from J, leaving 2 bases between. CDR3 bases: TGTGCCAGCAGCTTCACTAACTATGGCTACACCTTC. This encodes CASSFTNYGYTF.

The chain is built from TRBV4-1 and TRBJ2-1; possible D gene TRBD1, 6 bases. Germline V lookup: CDR1 MGHRA, CDR2 YSYEKL. V was cut by 0 bases and J by 3 bases, with 12 bases left in between. The CDR3 is 16 residues long. The CDR3 DNA follows: TGCGCCAGCAGCCAAGATTCCAGGACAGTCTACAATGAGCAGTTCTTC. This encodes CASSQDSRTVYNEQFF.

The chain has TRBV5-1 and TRBJ1-1; the match to TRBD1 covers 9 bases. CDR1 is SGHRS and CDR2 is YFSETQ in the germline V gene. The ends lost 1 base at V and 5 bases at J; junction bases unmatched: 3. The length of the CDR3 is 14 residues. CDR3 protein: CASSLYRGPTEAFF. The CDR3 region has the DNA TGCGCCAGCAGCTTGTACAGGGGGCCGACTGAAGCTTTCTTT.

Remarks on this clone: The sample contains more than one DNA sequence encoding this CDR3. V is TRBV6-1 and J is TRBJ2-1; tentative D call: TRBD2 (5 bases). Germline V gene sequence: CDR1 MNHNS, CDR2 SASEGT. The CDR3 has 13 amino acids. V lost 7 bases and J lost 4, with 11 bases in between. The CDR3 region is CASKGEMYNEQFF. Written as DNA, the CDR3 is TGTGCCAGCAAGGGAGAAATGTACAATGAGCAGTTCTTC.

This sequence joins TRBV6-4 and TRBJ2-3; 7 nucleotides line up with TRBD1. Germline loops: CDR1 MRHNA, CDR2 SNTAGT. The CDR3 consists of 13 residues. With V trimmed by 9 bases and J by 2 bases, 5 bases remained unmatched. The CDR3 here is CASRTGVTDTQYF. DNA for the CDR3: TGTGCCAGTAGGACAGGAGTCACAGATACGCAGTATTTT.

The chain has TRBV5-1 and TRBJ2-3; weak D call: TRBD1 (7 bases). Between the trimmed V and J ends, which lost 3 bases and 0 bases, there was a span of 11 bases. This CDR3 has 15 amino acids. The germline gives CDR1 SGHRS, CDR2 YFSETQ. CDR3 sequence (DNA): TGCGCCAGCAGCTCCAGGGGGGATAGCACAGATACGCAGTATTTT. Amino acids: CASSSRGDSTDTQYF.

The CDR3 loop is CASSLAVGPWGTQYF. CDR3 in DNA: TGTGCCAGCAGCTTGGCGGTGGGGCCTTGGGGGACCCAGTACTTC. The genes are TRBV5-8 and TRBJ2-5, with a possible D match to TRBD1 (5 bases). Trimming removed 0 bases at V and 7 bases at J, with 16 bases between. Germline V CDR1 and CDR2: SGHTS, YDEGEE. The CDR3 runs 15 residues.

This clone was detected once. V and J are TRBV5-1 and TRBJ2-2; 8 nucleotides line up with TRBD1. The CDR3 has 15 residues. CDR1 and CDR2 from the germline V gene are SGHRS and YFSETQ. Germline trimming cut 1 base from V and 7 bases from J; bases unmatched to any gene: 6. The CDR3 loop is CASSLLQGAGGELFF. The CDR3 DNA sequence: TGCGCCAGCAGCTTGCTTCAGGGGGCTGGCGGGGAGCTGTTTTTT.

The chain joins TRBV5-1 to TRBJ2-7; 8 bases agree with TRBD1. V lost 4 bases to trimming and J lost 1 base; unmatched junction nucleotides: 10. The CDR3 is 16 amino acids. Germline V gives CDR1 SGHRS, CDR2 YFSETQ. CDR3 amino acids: CASSGDRGSFSYEQYF. The CDR3 DNA reads as TGCGCCAGCAGCGGCGACAGGGGTTCCTTTTCCTACGAGCAGTACTTC.

This clone has a handful of counts. This chain links TRBV6-6 with TRBJ2-7; TRBD1 agrees at 11 bases. The CDR3 length is 14 residues. Per the germline V gene, CDR1 is MNHNY and CDR2 is SVGAGI (reference sequence). With V trimmed by 4 bases and J by 4 bases, 3 bases remained unmatched. CDR3 in amino acids: CASSSGQGGYEQYF. CDR3 sequence (DNA): TGTGCCAGCAGTTCGGGACAGGGGGGATACGAGCAGTACTTC.

V is TRBV7-9 and J is TRBJ2-3, with TRBD1 matching over 9 bases. Per the germline V gene, CDR1 is SEHNR and CDR2 is FQNEAQ (reference sequence). V shed 5 bases and J 3 bases; nucleotides not matched to a gene: 12. CDR3 length: 17 residues. CDR3 region: CASSGTTGGGRTDTQYF. The CDR3 DNA reads as TGTGCCAGCAGCGGCACGACAGGGGGTGGTCGTACAGATACGCAGTATTTT.

On this clone: The junction departs from germline at one end; a sequencing error may be responsible. This chain connects TRBV2 to TRBJ1-5, with TRBD1 matching over 7 bases. This CDR3 is built from 14 residues. Germline CDR1 reads SNHLY; CDR2 reads FYNNEI. The CDR3 region is CASREDREIQPQHF. CDR3 sequence (DNA): TGTGCCAGCAGGGAAGACAGGGAAATTCAGCCCCAGCATTTT.

CDR3 sequence (DNA): TGTGCCAGCAGCCCGGGAGGCATCTCGAACACTGAAGCTTTCTTT. Its translation: CASSPGGISNTEAFF. The chain carries TRBV5-4 and TRBJ1-1; no firm D call. The CDR3 sequence is 15 residues long. V gave up 4 bases and J gave up 1 base, with 14 bases separating them. Per the germline V gene, CDR1 is SGHNT and CDR2 is YYREEE (reference sequence).

This clone was counted a single time. The chain joins TRBV6-1 to TRBJ2-7; D remains ambiguous. The CDR3 extends over 15 amino acids. V was shortened by 3 bases and J by 6 bases, with 18 bases between the two germline ends. Per germline, CDR1 MNHNS and CDR2 SASEGT. CDR3 in DNA: TGTGCCAGCAGTGAGGGCCCGGAAAGCTATAGCGAGCAGTACTTC. Translated: CASSEGPESYSEQYF.

This clone came up a few times. This rearrangement joins TRBV7-6 to TRBJ1-1; D is unclear. V was shortened by 0 bases and J by 3 bases, with 5 bases between the two germline ends. Germline V CDR1 and CDR2: SGHVS, FNYEAQ. This CDR3 spans 13 amino acids. CDR3 protein: CASSLAEYTEAFF. The CDR3 nucleotides are TGTGCCAGCAGCTTAGCGGAGTACACTGAAGCTTTCTTT.

The V call is TRBV29-1, the J call TRBJ2-5; tentative D call: TRBD1 (6 bases). Germline V gene sequence: CDR1 SQVTM, CDR2 ANQGSEA. The CDR3 runs to 12 residues. V was pared by 6 bases and J by 4 bases, with 12 bases between. CDR3 amino acids: CSVQGFGETQYF. The CDR3 DNA sequence: TGCAGCGTACAGGGTTTCGGAGAGACCCAGTACTTC.

The V and J genes are TRBV4-1 and TRBJ2-7, with 7 bases identical to TRBD2. This CDR3 is built from 16 residues. From germline, CDR1 is MGHRA and CDR2 YSYEKL. Trimming at V came to 4 bases and at J to 2 bases, leaving 11 bases not matched to a gene. The CDR3 is CASSPFFGGTTYEQYF. The DNA of the CDR3 is TGCGCCAGCAGCCCCTTTTTCGGGGGGACTACCTACGAGCAGTACTTC.

This clone was seen more than once but under ten times. The CDR3 spells CASSQGREENGYTF. The CDR3 nucleotides read TGTGCCAGCAGCCAAGGCCGGGAGGAAAATGGCTACACCTTC. This chain uses TRBV4-2 with TRBJ1-2; the D is unclear. The CDR3 loop spans 14 amino acids. From germline, CDR1 is LGHNA and CDR2 YNFKEQ. V dropped 1 base and J dropped 6 bases, with 12 bases sitting between them.

This chain uses TRBV5-1 with TRBJ2-3; TRBD2 matches 8 bases. V dropped 4 bases and J dropped 0; count of bases not matched to a gene: 4. Germline CDR1 is SGHRS and CDR2 is YFSETQ. The CDR3 runs 15 residues. The CDR3 DNA follows: TGCGCCAGCAGCCCCCGGACTAGCAGCACAGATACGCAGTATTTT. It encodes CASSPRTSSTDTQYF.

This chain connects TRBV29-1 to TRBJ1-2; D gene uncertain. The CDR3 sequence is 14 residues long. Trimming removed 4 bases at V and 5 bases at J, with 17 bases between. Looked up from germline, CDR1 is SQVTM and CDR2 is ANQGSEA. In nucleotides, the CDR3 is TGCAGCGTTGGACCTCGGAGTTTAACTTATGGCTACACCTTC. Protein product: CSVGPRSLTYGYTF.

The V gene is TRBV2, the J gene TRBJ1-1; 7 nucleotides match TRBD1. Germline assignment: CDR1 SNHLY and CDR2 FYNNEI. CDR3 size: 17 residues. Trimming took 6 bases from V and 1 from J; bases not matched to a gene: 14. The CDR3 loop reads CASREHRGGRTNTEAFF. DNA of the CDR3: TGTGCCAGCAGGGAGCACAGGGGAGGAAGGACGAACACTGAAGCTTTCTTT.

The genes are TRBV18 and TRBJ1-5; D might be TRBD1 (5 bases). The CDR3 extends over 15 amino acids. Trimming cost V 4 bases and J 4 bases, with 14 bases left between them. Germline assignment: CDR1 KGHSH and CDR2 LQKENI. CDR3 protein: CASSQRGSLNQPQHF. In nucleotides, the CDR3 is TGTGCCAGCTCACAAAGGGGTTCCCTTAATCAGCCCCAGCATTTT.

In DNA, the CDR3 is TGCGCCAGCAGCTTAACTCCGTTGGGGACAGGCTCAACCGAGCAGTACTTC. This encodes CASSLTPLGTGSTEQYF. The chain carries TRBV5-1 and TRBJ2-7; 8 positions match TRBD1. Germline lookup yields CDR1 SGHRS and CDR2 YFSETQ. V shed 2 bases, J shed 6 bases, and the junction held 16 bases outside the gene matches. The length of the CDR3 is 17 residues.